The clone carrying this T cell receptor beta chain was recorded once. The data stem from a study of blood T cell repertoires in COVID-19. Study overall: Sources were T cells, B-cell-depleted T cells, or PBMCs; the material itself was cDNA or gDNA.

Produced via immunoSEQ multiplex PCR; TCRdb's table is partial and in-frame only. The top ten hold about 40% of the sample, which has 26,000 or so clones, approximately 76% seen once. V lost 4 bases to trimming and J lost 6 bases, with 16 bases between them. The CDR3 has 14 residues. The germline V gene has CDR1 LNHDA and CDR2 SQIVND (reference sequence). The specimen was peripheral blood. The genes are TRBV19 and TRBJ2-7; D is perhaps TRBD1 (5 bases). This clonotype was obtained from a man in his 70s with acute or convalescent COVID-19. The CDR3 is CASSNMGQRGEQYF. The CDR3 nucleotides read TGTGCCAGTAGTAACATGGGGCAGAGAGGCGAGCAGTACTTC. Supplemented by reference TRBV19 and TRBJ2-7, the full variable domain reads DGGITQSPKYLFRKEGQNVTLSCEQNLNHDAMYWYRQDPGQGLRLIYYSQIVNDFQKGDIAEGYSVSREKKESFPLTVTSAQKNPTAFYLCASSNMGQRGEQYFGPGTRLTVT.